This T cell receptor beta chain was captured in a study of blood T cells in healthy people across ages. Regarding this clonotype: What it binds is not known.

Looked up from germline, CDR1 is DFQATT and CDR2 is SNEGSKA (reference sequence). The CDR3 length is 19 residues. It was with a sample-barcoded 5' primer and a J-beta primer mix that a second PCR of roughly 7 to 12 cycles was run. TCRdb re-derived calls from the 5' RACE reads in MiXCR, one entry per CDR3 protein. The data show 750,000 to 950,000 distinct CDR3 sequences, less than 70% seen once. General study findings and limits: In the absence of known donor CMV status, changes in expanded clonotypes were possibly confounded.

The clonotype was recovered from a man older than 75 in good health. The sample was blood. The chain has TRBV20-1 and TRBJ2-1, with 8 positions matching TRBD2. The end of the DNA fits TRBJ2-7 better, so the J call may be wrong. The CDR3 coding sequence is TGCAGTGCTAGAGAATTCGGGCTAGCGGGCCACAGCTCCTACAATGAGCAGTACTTC. Residues: CSAREFGLAGHSSYNEQYF.